The clone carrying this T cell receptor beta chain occurred a few times. This record belongs to a study of regulatory T cells in long-lasting Graves disease. Time point in this sample: persistent/refractory GD, antithyroid drugs over 5 years with positive TRAb. Scientists built the TCR library using RNA that was extracted from PBMCs. Trimming pared 2 bases from V and 2 bases from J, leaving 10 bases between. Germline V gene data show CDR1 as SGHTA and CDR2 as FQGNSA. The CDR3 runs 14 residues. Construction of the TCR beta libraries employed iRepertoire HTBI primers in conjunction with Arm-PCR of CDR3 regions. MiXCR was run by TCRdb on the multiplex PCR reads, yielding one entry per CDR3 protein. Among approximately 380,000 distinct CDR3 sequences listed, under 25% were seen once.

J is TRBJ2-7 and V is TRBV7-2; D uncertain. The receptor's source is a female donor with Graves disease. The source material was peripheral blood mononuclear cells (PBMCs), sampled when the disease was refractory, from a patient treated with antithyroid drugs. The CDR3 is CASSLTGVPYEQYF. CDR3 nucleotides: TGTGCCAGCAGCTTAACGGGCGTCCCCTACGAGCAGTACTTC.